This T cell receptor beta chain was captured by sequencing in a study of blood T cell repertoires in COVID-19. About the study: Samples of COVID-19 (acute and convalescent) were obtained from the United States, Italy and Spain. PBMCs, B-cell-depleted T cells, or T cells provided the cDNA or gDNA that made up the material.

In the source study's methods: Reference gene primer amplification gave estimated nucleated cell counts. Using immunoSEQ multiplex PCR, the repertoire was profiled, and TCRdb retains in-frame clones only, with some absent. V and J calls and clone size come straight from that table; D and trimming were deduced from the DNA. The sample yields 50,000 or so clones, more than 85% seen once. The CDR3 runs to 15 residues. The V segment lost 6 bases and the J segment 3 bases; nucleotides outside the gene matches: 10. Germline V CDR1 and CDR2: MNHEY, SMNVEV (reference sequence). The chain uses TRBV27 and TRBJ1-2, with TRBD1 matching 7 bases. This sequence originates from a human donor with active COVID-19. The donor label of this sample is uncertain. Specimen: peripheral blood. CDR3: CASRSIGGADYGYTF. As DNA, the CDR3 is TGTGCCAGCAGGTCGATAGGGGGCGCGGACTATGGCTACACCTTC.